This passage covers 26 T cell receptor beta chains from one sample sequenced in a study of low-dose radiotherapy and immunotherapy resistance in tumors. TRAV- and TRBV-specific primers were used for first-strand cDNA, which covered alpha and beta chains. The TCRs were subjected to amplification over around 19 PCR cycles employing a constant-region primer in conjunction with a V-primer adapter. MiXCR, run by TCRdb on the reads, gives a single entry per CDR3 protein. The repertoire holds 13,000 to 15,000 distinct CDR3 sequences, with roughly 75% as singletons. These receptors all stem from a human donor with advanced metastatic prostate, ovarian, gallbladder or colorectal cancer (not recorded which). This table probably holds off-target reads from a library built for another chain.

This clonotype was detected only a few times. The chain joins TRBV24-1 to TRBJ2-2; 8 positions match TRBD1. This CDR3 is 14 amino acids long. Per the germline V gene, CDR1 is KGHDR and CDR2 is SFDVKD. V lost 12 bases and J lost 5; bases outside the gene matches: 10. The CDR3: CAPSGGARTGELFF. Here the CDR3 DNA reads TGTGCCCCCTCAGGGGGCGCAAGGACCGGGGAGCTGTTTTTT.

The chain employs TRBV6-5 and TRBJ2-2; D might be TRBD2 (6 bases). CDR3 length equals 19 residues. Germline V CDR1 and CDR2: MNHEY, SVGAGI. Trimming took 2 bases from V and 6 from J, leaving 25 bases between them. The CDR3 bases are TGTGCCAGCAGTTACCACCCGGGACTCTCCGCGGGTGAGCCCGGGGAGCTGTTTTTT. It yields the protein CASSYHPGLSAGEPGELFF.

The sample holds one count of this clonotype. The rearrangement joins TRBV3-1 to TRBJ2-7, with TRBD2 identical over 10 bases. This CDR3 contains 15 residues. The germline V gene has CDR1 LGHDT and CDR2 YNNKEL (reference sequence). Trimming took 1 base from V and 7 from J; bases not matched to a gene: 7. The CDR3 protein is CASSQASGGILEQYF. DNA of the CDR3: TGTGCCAGCAGCCAAGCTAGCGGGGGCATCCTGGAGCAGTACTTC.

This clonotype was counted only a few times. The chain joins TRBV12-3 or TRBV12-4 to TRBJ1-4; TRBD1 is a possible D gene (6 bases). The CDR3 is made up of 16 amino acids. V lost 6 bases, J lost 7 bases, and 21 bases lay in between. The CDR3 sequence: CASRRGREAGGEKLFF. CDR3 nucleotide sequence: TGTGCCAGCAGACGGGGGCGCGAGGCGGGGGGTGAAAAACTGTTTTTT.

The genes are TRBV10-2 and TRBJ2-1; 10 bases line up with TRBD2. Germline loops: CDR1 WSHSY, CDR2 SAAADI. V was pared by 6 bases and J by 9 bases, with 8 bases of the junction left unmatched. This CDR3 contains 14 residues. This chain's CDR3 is CASRGLAGEGEQFF. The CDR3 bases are TGCGCCAGCAGAGGTCTAGCGGGGGAGGGTGAGCAGTTCTTC.

DNA for the CDR3: TGTGCCAGCAGCTTAGGGACTAGCTGGGACAATGAGCAGTTCTTC. Translation: CASSLGTSWDNEQFF. V gene TRBV7-2 combines with J gene TRBJ2-1, with 8 bases that match TRBD2. The CDR3 has 15 amino acids. Germline V CDR1 and CDR2: SGHTA, FQGNSA. The V segment lost 1 base and the J segment 5 bases; nucleotides outside the gene matches: 4.

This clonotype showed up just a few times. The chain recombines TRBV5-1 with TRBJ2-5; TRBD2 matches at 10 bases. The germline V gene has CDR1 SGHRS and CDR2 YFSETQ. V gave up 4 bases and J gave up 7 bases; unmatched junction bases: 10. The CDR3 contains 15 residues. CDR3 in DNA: TGCGCCAGCAGCCCAACTAGCGGGGCTTCGTGGACCCAGTACTTC. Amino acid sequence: CASSPTSGASWTQYF.

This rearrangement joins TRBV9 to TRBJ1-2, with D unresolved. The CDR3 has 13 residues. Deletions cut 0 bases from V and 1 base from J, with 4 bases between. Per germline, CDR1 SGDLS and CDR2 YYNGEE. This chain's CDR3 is CASSVDFNYGYTF. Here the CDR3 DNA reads TGTGCCAGCAGCGTAGACTTTAACTATGGCTACACCTTC.

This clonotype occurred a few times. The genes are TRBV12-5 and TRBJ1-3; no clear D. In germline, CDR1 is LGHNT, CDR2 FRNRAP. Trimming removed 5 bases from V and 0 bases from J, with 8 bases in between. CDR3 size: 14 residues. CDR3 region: CASGPGASGNTIYF. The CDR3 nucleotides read TGTGCTAGTGGTCCAGGAGCCTCTGGAAACACCATATATTTT.

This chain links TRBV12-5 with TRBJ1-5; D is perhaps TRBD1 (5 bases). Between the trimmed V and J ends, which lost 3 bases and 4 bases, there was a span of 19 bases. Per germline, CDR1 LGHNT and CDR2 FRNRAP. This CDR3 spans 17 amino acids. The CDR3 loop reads CASGFWGQGTRNQPQHF. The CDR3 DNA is TGTGCTAGTGGTTTCTGGGGCCAGGGTACTCGAAATCAGCCCCAGCATTTT.

CDR3 nucleotide sequence: TGTGCCAGCAGTACGGGCGGCAGGGTAGGCTACACCTTC. Its protein is CASSTGGRVGYTF. This chain links TRBV12-3 or TRBV12-4 with TRBJ1-2; D perhaps matches TRBD1 (5 bases). V lost 5 bases to trimming and J lost 8 bases, with 15 bases between them. The CDR3 has 13 residues.

The CDR3 here is CASTGGDIDEQFF. The DNA for the CDR3 is TGTGCCAGTACCGGGGGGGATATCGATGAGCAGTTCTTC. This chain connects TRBV19 to TRBJ2-1; 8 nucleotides align to TRBD2. This CDR3 contains 13 residues. Germline CDR1 is LNHDA and CDR2 is SQIVND (reference sequence). V lost 7 bases to trimming and J lost 8 bases; unmatched junction nucleotides: 7.

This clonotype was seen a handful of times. CDR3 nucleotide sequence: TGTGCCAGCAGTTTACTGGCCAATAACTATGGCTACACCTTC. Its protein is CASSLLANNYGYTF. This rearrangement joins TRBV12-3 or TRBV12-4 to TRBJ1-2; D is ambiguous. This CDR3 region has 14 residues. With 2 bases removed from V and 1 base from J, the gap between germline ends came to 8 bases.

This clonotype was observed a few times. The CDR3 protein is CASSPAESDTEAFF. CDR3 coding DNA: TGTGCCAGCAGCCCCGCTGAGTCCGACACTGAAGCTTTCTTT. The V and J genes are TRBV3-1 and TRBJ1-1, with no clear D. Trimming stripped 4 bases from V and 3 bases from J, with 12 bases between. Germline assignment: CDR1 LGHDT and CDR2 YNNKEL (reference sequence). CDR3 length: 14 residues.

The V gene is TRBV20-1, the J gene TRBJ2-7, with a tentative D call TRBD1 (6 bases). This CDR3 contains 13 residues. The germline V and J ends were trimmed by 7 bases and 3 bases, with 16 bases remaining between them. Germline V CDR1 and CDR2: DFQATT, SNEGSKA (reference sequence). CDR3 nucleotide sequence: TGCAGTGTTTCCCTGCCAGGGGTCTACGAGCAGTACTTC. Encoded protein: CSVSLPGVYEQYF.

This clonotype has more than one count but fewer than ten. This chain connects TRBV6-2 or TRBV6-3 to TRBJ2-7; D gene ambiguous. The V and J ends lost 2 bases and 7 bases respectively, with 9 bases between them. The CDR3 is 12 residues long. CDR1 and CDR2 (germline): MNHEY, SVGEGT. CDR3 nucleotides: TGTGCCAGCAGTTACGCGATGGGGGAGCAGTACTTC. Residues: CASSYAMGEQYF.

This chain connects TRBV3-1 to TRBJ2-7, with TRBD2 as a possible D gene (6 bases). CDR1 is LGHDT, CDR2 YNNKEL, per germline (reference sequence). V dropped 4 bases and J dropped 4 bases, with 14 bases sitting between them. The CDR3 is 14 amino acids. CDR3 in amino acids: CASSLAGIPYEQYF. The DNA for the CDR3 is TGTGCCAGCAGCCTCGCGGGGATACCTTACGAGCAGTACTTC.

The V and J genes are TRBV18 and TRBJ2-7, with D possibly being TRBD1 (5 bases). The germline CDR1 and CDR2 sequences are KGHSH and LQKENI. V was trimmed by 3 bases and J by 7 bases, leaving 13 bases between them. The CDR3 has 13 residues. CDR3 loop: CASSPMQGGEQYF. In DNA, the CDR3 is TGTGCCAGCTCACCGATGCAGGGCGGAGAGCAGTACTTC.

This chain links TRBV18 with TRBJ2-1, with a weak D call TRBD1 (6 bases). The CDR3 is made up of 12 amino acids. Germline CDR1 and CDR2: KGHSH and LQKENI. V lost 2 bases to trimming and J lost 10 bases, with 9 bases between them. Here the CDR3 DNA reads TGTGCCAGCTCACCATCCAGGGGCGAGCAGTTCTTC. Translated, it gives CASSPSRGEQFF.

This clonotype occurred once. Here the CDR3 reads CASSQGRGTQYF. CDR3 coding DNA: TGTGCCAGCAGCCAAGGGAGAGGCACGCAGTATTTT. The chain is built from TRBV3-1 and TRBJ2-3; D gene ambiguous. Trimming shortened V by 1 base and J by 9 bases, and 8 bases separated the two germline ends. Germline CDR1 and CDR2: LGHDT and YNNKEL (reference sequence). The CDR3 contains 12 residues.

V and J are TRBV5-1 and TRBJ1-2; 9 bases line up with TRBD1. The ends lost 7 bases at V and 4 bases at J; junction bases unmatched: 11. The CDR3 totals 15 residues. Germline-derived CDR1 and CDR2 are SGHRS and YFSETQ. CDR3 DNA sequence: TGCGCCAGCGACACAGGACAGGGGAACTCCTATGGCTACACCTTC. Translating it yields CASDTGQGNSYGYTF. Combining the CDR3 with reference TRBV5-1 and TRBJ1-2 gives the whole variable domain KAGVTQTPRYLIKTRGQQVTLSCSPISGHRSVSWYQQTPGQGLQFLFEYFSETQRNKGNFPGRFSGRQFSNSRSEMNVSTLELGDSALYLCASDTGQGNSYGYTFGSGTRLTVV.

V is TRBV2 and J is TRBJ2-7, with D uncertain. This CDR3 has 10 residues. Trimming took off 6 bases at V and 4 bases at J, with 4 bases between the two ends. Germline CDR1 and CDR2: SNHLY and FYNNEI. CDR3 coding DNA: TGTGCCAGCAGGGGGTACGAGCAGTACTTC. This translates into CASRGYEQYF.

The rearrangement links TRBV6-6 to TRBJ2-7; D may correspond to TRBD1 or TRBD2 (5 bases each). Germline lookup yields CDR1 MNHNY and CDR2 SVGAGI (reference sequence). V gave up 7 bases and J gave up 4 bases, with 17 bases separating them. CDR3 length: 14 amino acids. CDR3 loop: CASTPSGTAYEQYF. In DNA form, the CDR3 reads TGTGCCAGCACTCCATCCGGGACGGCTTACGAGCAGTACTTC.

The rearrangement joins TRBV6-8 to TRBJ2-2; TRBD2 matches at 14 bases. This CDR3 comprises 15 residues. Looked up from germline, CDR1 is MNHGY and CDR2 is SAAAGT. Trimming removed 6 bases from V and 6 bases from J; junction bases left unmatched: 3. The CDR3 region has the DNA TGTGCCAGCAGAGGACTAGCGGGGGGCGCCGGGGAGCTGTTTTTT. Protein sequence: CASRGLAGGAGELFF.

In nucleotides, the CDR3 is TGTGCCAGCAGCCTACTGACGAGGCTCGGCTATGGCTACACCTTC. It codes for CASSLLTRLGYGYTF. The V call is TRBV5-4, the J call TRBJ1-2; unclear D gene. V lost 4 bases to trimming and J lost 4 bases, with 17 bases between them. The germline gives CDR1 SGHNT, CDR2 YYREEE (reference sequence). The CDR3 extends over 15 amino acids. The complete variable domain, with remaining parts taken from reference TRBV5-4 and TRBJ1-2, reads ETGVTQSPTHLIKTRGQQVTLRCSSQSGHNTVSWYQQALGQGPQFIFQYYREEENGRGNFPPRFSGLQFPNYSSELNVNALELDDSALYLCASSLLTRLGYGYTFGSGTRLTVV.

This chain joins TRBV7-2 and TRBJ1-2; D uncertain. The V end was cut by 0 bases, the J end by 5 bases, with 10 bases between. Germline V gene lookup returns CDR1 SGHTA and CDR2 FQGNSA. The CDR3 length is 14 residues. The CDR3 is CASSLAVDLYGYTF. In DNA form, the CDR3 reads TGTGCCAGCAGCTTAGCCGTGGACCTATATGGCTACACCTTC. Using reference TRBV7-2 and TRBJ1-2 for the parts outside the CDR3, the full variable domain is GAGVSQSPSNKVTEKGKDVELRCDPISGHTALYWYRQSLGQGLEFLIYFQGNSAPDKSGLPSDRFSAERTGGSVSTLTIQRTQQEDSAVYLCASSLAVDLYGYTFGSGTRLTVV.